This TCR beta chain emerged from a study of T cell changes during pregnancy in multiple sclerosis. Generated by immunoSEQ multiplex PCR, the TCRdb table keeps only in-frame clones and is missing some. The sample carries approximately 94,000 clones, around 92% recorded once. V was pared by 7 bases and J by 3 bases, with 3 bases of the junction left unmatched. The germline V gene has CDR1 SQVTM and CDR2 ANQGSEA. CDR3 length: 13 amino acids. This chain uses TRBV29-1 with TRBJ1-4; 9 bases line up with TRBD1. This specimen consisted of peripheral blood, obtained after pregnancy. The TCR comes from a female donor with multiple sclerosis, enrolled in a pregnancy study. The CDR3: CSGTGVANEKLFF. For the CDR3, the DNA is TGCAGCGGGACAGGGGTAGCTAATGAAAAACTGTTTTTT.